This T cell receptor beta chain is from a study of blood T cell repertoires in COVID-19. About the study: The analysed material was cDNA or gDNA that came from T cells, B-cell-depleted T cells, or PBMCs.

The trim removed 5 bases at V and 6 bases at J, leaving 7 bases unmatched. The CDR3 is 15 residues long. The germline V gene encodes CDR1 MNHEY and CDR2 SMNVEV (reference sequence). Generated by immunoSEQ multiplex PCR, the TCRdb table keeps only in-frame clones and is missing some. This table holds 55,000 to 65,000 clones, 75% to 95% found once. Sequencing used peripheral blood. The clonotype comes from a man in his sixties with acute or convalescent COVID-19. The chain recombines TRBV27 with TRBJ1-3; TRBD1 aligns across 10 bases. The CDR3 DNA reads TGTGCCAGCAGTAGACAGGGACAGGGGTTAAACACCATATATTTT. Translating it yields CASSRQGQGLNTIYF.